This T cell receptor (beta chain) derives from a study of Graves' ophthalmopathy and Graves' hyperthyroidism. The CDR3 spans 15 residues. Trimming at V came to 4 bases and at J to 2 bases, leaving 6 bases not matched to a gene. The germline gives CDR1 MNHEY, CDR2 SMNVEV (reference sequence). Amplification from RNA transcripts yielded the TCR beta CDR3 regions. An initial RT-PCR round employing HTBI primers preceded a second-round multiplex PCR. TCRdb reprocessed the multiplex PCR reads with MiXCR, giving one entry per CDR3 protein. Of about 390,000 distinct CDR3 sequences listed, approximately 15% were seen once; the top ten hold approximately 7%. This clonotype appeared many times.

This sequence joins TRBV27 and TRBJ2-7; TRBD2 agrees at 9 bases. This receptor was obtained from a woman aged 18-30 years with stable Graves' hyperthyroidism. The source material was peripheral blood. The CDR3 bases are TGTGCCAGCAGTTCTATAGCGGGGGAGACCTACGAGCAGTACTTC. Amino acids: CASSSIAGETYEQYF.